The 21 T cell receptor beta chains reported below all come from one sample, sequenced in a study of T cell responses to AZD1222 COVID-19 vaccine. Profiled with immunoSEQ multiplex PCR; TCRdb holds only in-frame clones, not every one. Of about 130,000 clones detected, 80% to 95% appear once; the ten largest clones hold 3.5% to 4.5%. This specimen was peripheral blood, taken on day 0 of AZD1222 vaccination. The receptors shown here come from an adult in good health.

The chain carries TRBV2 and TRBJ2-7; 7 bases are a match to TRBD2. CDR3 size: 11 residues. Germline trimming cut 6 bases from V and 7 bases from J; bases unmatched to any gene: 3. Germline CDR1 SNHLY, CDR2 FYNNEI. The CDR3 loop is CASRGGTEQYF. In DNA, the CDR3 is TGTGCCAGCAGGGGGGGGACGGAGCAGTACTTC.

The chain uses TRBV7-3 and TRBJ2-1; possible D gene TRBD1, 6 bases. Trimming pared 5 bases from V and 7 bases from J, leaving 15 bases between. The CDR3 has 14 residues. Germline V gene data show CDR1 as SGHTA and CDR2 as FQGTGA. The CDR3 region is CASSPQQGRNEQFF. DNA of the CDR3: TGTGCCAGCAGCCCTCAGCAGGGGCGGAATGAGCAGTTCTTC.

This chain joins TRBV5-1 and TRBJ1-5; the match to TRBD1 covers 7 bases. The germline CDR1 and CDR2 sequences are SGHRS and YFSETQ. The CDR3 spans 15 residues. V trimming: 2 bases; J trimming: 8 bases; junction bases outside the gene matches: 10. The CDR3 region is CASSLTGARIEPQHF. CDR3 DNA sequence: TGCGCCAGCAGCTTAACAGGGGCTCGAATTGAGCCCCAGCATTTT.

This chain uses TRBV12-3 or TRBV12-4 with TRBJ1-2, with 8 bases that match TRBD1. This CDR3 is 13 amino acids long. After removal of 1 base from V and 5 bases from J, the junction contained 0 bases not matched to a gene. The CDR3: CASSLGDRYGYTF. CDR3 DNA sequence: TGTGCCAGCAGTTTAGGGGACAGGTATGGCTACACCTTC.

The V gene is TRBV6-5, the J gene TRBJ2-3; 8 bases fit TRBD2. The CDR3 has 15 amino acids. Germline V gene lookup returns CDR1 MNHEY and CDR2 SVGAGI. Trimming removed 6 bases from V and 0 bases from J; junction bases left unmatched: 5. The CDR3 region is CASRSSGLSTDTQYF. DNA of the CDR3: TGTGCCAGCAGGTCTAGCGGGCTTAGCACAGATACGCAGTATTTT.

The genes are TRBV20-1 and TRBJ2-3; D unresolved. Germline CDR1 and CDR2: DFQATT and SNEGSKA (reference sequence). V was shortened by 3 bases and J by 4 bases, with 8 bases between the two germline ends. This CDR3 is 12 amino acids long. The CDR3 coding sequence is TGCAGTGCTAGTTCAGCGCCAGATACGCAGTATTTT. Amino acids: CSASSAPDTQYF.

The CDR3 coding sequence is TGTGCCAGCAGTACGGACAGGGTGGCTAATGAAAAACTGTTTTTT. Translating gives CASSTDRVANEKLFF. This chain connects TRBV2 to TRBJ1-4; TRBD1 matches 8 bases. This CDR3 contains 15 residues. V was clipped by 5 bases and J by 3 bases; unmatched bases: 5. Germline loops: CDR1 SNHLY, CDR2 FYNNEI. The full variable domain, completed using reference TRBV2 and TRBJ1-4, is EPEVTQTPSHQVTQMGQEVILRCVPISNHLYFYWYRQILGQKVEFLVSFYNNEISEKSEIFDDQFSVERPDGSNFTLKIRSTKLEDSAMYFCASSTDRVANEKLFFGSGTQLSVL.

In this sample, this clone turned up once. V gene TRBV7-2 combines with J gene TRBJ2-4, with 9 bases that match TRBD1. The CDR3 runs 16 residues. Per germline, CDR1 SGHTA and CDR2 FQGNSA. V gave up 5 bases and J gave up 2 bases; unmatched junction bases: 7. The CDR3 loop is CASSPAGTGTKNIQYF. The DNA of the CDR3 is TGTGCCAGCAGCCCCGCCGGGACAGGGACCAAAAACATTCAGTACTTC.

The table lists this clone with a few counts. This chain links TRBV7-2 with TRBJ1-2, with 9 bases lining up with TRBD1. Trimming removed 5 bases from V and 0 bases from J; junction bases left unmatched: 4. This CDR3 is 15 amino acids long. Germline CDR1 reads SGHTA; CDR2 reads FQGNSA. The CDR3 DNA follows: TGTGCCAGCAGCAAGAGACAGGGGGCTAACTATGGCTACACCTTC. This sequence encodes CASSKRQGANYGYTF.

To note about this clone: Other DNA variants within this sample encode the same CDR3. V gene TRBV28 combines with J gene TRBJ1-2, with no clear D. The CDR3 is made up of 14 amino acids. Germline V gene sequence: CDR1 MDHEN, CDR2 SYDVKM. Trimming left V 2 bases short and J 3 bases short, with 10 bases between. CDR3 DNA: TGTGCCAGCAGTTTAAGAGGGATGGACTATGGCTACACCTTC. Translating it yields CASSLRGMDYGYTF.

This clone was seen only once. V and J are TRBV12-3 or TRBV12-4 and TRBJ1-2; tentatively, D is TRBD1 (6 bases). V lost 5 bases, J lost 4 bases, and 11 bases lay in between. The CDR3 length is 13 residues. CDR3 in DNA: TGTGCCAGCAGTCACAGGGTGGCCTATGGCTACACCTTC. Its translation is CASSHRVAYGYTF.

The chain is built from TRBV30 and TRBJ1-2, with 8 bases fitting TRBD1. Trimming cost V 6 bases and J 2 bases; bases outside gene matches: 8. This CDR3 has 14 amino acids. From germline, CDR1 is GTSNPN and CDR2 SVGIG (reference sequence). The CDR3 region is CACQGAPDNYGYTF. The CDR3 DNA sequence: TGTGCCTGCCAGGGGGCACCGGACAACTATGGCTACACCTTC. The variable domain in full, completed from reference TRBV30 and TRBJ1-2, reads SQTIHQWPATLVQPVGSPLSLECTVEGTSNPNLYWYRQAAGRGLQLLFYSVGIGQISSEVPQNLSASRPQDRQFILSSKKLLLSDSGFYLCACQGAPDNYGYTFGSGTRLTVV.

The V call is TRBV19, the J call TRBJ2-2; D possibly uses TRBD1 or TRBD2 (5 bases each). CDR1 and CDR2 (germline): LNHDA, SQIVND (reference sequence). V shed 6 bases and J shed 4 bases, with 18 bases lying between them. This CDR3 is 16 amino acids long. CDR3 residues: CASSQGPTRVTGELFF. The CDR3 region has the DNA TGTGCCAGTAGCCAGGGACCCACTAGGGTCACCGGGGAGCTGTTTTTT.

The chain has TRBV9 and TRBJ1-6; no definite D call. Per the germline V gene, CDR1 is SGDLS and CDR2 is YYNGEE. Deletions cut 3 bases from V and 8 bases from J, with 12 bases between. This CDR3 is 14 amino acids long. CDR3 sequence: CASSALSTDSPLHF. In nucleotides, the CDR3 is TGTGCCAGCAGCGCCCTTTCGACGGATTCACCCCTCCACTTT.

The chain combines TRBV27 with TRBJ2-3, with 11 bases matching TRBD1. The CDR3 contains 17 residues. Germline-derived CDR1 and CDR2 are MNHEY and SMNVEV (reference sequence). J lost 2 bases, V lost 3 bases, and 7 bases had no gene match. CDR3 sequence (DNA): TGTGCCAGCAGTTTTCTACCCGGACAGGGGGCCACAGATACGCAGTATTTT. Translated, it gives CASSFLPGQGATDTQYF.

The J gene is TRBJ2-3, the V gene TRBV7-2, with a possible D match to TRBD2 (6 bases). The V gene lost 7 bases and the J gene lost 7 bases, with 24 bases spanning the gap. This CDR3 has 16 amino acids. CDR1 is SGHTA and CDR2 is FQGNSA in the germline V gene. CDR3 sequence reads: CASTLPLARRGNTQYF. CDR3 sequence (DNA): TGTGCCAGCACCCTCCCCCTAGCGCGGCGGGGCAATACGCAGTATTTT.

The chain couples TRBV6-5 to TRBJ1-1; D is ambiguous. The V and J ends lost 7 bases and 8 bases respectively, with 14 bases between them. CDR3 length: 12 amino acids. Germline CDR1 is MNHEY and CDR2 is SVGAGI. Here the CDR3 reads CASNAQQFEAFF. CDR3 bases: TGTGCCAGCAACGCACAGCAATTCGAAGCTTTCTTT.

This CDR3 is CASSLTPSPTYEQYF. As DNA, the CDR3 is TGTGCCAGCAGCTTAACCCCCTCCCCAACCTACGAGCAGTACTTC. The chain has TRBV7-9 and TRBJ2-7, with unresolved D. Germline V gene data show CDR1 as SEHNR and CDR2 as FQNEAQ (reference sequence). Trimming removed 2 bases from V and 2 bases from J, with 13 bases in between. CDR3 size: 15 residues.

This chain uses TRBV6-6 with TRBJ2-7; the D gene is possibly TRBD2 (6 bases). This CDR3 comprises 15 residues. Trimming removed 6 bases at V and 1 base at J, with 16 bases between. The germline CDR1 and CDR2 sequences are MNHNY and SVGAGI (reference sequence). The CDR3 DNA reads TGTGCCAGCAGGTCCGCGGGGACGGAATCCTACGAGCAGTACTTC. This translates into CASRSAGTESYEQYF.

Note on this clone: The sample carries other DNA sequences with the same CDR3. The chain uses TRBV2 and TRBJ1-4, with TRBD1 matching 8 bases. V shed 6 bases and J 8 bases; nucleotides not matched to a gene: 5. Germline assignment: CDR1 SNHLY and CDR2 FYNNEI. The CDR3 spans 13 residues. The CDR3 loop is CASSDRGGEKLFF. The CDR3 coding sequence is TGTGCCAGCAGCGACAGGGGAGGGGAAAAACTGTTTTTT.

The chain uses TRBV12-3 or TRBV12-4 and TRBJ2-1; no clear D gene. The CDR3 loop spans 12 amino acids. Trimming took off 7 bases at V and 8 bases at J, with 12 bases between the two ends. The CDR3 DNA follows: TGTGCCAGCACCTATAGCCAGGATGAGCAGTTCTTC. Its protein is CASTYSQDEQFF.